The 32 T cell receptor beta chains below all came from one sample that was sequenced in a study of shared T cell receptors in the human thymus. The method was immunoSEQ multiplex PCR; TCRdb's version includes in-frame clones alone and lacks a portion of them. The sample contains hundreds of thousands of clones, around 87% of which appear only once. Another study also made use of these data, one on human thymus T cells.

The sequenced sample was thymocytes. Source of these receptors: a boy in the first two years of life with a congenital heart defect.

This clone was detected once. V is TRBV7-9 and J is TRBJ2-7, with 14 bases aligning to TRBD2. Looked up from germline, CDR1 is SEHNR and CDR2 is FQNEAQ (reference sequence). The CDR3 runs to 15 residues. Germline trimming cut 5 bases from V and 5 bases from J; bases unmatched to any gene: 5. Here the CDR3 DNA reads TGTGCCAGCAGCAAGGGACTAGCGGGAGCTAACGAGCAGTACTTC. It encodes CASSKGLAGANEQYF.

The CDR3 spells CASSFFYRFSNYGYTF. CDR3 nucleotide sequence: TGTGCCAGCAGCTTCTTTTACAGGTTTTCTAACTATGGCTACACCTTC. This rearrangement joins TRBV7-3 to TRBJ1-2, with D maybe TRBD1 (5 bases). V was pared by 3 bases and J by 0 bases, with 14 bases between. Germline CDR1 and CDR2: SGHTA and FQGTGA. This CDR3 is built from 16 residues. Filled out from reference TRBV7-3 and TRBJ1-2, the complete variable domain reads GAGVSQTPSNKVTEKGKYVELRCDPISGHTALYWYRQSLGQGPEFLIYFQGTGAADDSGLPNDRFFAVRPEGSVSTLKIQRTERGDSAVYLCASSFFYRFSNYGYTFGSGTRLTVV.

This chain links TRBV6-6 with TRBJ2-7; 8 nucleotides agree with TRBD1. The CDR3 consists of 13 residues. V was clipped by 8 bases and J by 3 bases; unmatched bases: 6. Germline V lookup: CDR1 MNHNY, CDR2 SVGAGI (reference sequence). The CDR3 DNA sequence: TGTGCCAGCCGACAGGGGAACCTCTACGAGCAGTACTTC. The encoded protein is CASRQGNLYEQYF.

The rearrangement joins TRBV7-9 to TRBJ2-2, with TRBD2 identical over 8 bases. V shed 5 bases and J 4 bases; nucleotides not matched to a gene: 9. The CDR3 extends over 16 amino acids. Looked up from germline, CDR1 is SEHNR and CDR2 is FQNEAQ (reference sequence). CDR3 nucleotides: TGTGCCAGCAGCCCCCCCTGCGGGGGGTGCACCGGGGAGCTGTTTTTT. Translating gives CASSPPCGGCTGELFF.

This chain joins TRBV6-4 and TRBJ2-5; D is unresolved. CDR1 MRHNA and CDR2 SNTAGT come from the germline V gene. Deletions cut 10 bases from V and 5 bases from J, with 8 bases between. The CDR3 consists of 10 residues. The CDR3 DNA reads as TGTGCCACCCTACCCGAGACCCAGTACTTC. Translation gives CATLPETQYF.

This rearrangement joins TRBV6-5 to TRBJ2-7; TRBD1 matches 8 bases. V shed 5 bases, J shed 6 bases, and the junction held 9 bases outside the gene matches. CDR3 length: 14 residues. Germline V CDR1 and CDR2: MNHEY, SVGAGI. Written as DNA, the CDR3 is TGTGCCAGCAGTGAAAAACCGACAGGGGTCGAGCAGTACTTC. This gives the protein CASSEKPTGVEQYF.

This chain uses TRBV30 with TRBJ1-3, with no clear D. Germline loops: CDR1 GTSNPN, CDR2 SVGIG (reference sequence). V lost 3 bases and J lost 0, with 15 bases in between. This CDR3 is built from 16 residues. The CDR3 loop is CAWRPTPGLSGNTIYF. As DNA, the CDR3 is TGTGCCTGGAGACCAACGCCAGGACTCTCTGGAAACACCATATATTTT.

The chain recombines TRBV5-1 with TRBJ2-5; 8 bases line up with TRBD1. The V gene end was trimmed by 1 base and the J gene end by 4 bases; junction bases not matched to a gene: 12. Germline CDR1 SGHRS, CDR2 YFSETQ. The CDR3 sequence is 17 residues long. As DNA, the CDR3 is TGCGCCAGCAGCTTGTTTTCGGGACAGGCGTCGGGAGAGACCCAGTACTTC. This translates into CASSLFSGQASGETQYF.

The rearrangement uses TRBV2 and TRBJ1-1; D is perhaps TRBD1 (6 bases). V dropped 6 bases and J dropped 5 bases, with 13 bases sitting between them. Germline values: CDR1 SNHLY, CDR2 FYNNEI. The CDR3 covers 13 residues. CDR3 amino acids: CASRGARRTEAFF. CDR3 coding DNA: TGTGCCAGCAGGGGGGCCAGAAGAACTGAAGCTTTCTTT.

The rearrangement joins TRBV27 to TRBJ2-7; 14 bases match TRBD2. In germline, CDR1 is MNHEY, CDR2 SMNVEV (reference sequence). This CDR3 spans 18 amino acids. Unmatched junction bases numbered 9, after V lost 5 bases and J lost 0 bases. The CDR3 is CASSPPGTSGSISYEQYF. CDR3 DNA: TGTGCCAGCAGTCCACCGGGGACTAGCGGGAGTATCTCCTACGAGCAGTACTTC.

The CDR3 sequence is CASSSSASGTLDTTYEQYF. The DNA for the CDR3 is TGTGCCAGTAGTTCTAGTGCTTCCGGGACTTTGGATACAACCTACGAGCAGTACTTC. This chain joins TRBV19 and TRBJ2-7; D possibly corresponds to TRBD2 (6 bases). Deletions cut 5 bases from V and 2 bases from J, with 28 bases between. This CDR3 has 19 residues. Germline assignment: CDR1 LNHDA and CDR2 SQIVND (reference sequence). The complete variable domain, with remaining parts taken from reference TRBV19 and TRBJ2-7, reads DGGITQSPKYLFRKEGQNVTLSCEQNLNHDAMYWYRQDPGQGLRLIYYSQIVNDFQKGDIAEGYSVSREKKESFPLTVTSAQKNPTAFYLCASSSSASGTLDTTYEQYFGPGTRLTVT.

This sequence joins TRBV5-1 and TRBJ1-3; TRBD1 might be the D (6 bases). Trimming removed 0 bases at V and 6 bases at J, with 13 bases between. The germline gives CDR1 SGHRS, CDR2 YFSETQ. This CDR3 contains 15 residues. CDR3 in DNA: TGCGCCAGCAGCTTGGCACCGGGACACAAAAACACCATATATTTT. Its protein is CASSLAPGHKNTIYF.

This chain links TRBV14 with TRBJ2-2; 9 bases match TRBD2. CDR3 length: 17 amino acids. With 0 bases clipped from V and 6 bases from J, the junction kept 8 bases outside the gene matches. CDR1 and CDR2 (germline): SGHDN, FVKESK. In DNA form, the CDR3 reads TGTGCCAGCAGCCAAGATGGCGCGGGAGGGGGGCCCGGGGAGCTGTTTTTT. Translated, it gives CASSQDGAGGGPGELFF.

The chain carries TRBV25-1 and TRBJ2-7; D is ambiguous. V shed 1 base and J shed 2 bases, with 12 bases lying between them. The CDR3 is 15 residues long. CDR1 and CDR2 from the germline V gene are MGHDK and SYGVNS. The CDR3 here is CASSEFGPGTYEQYF. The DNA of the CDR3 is TGTGCCAGCAGTGAATTTGGGCCAGGCACCTACGAGCAGTACTTC.

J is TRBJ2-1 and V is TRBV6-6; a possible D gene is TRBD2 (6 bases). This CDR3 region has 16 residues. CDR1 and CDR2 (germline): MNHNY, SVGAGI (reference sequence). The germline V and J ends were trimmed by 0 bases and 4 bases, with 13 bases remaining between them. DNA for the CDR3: TGTGCCAGCAGTTACTCTCACGGGAGTCGTTACAATGAGCAGTTCTTC. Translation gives CASSYSHGSRYNEQFF.

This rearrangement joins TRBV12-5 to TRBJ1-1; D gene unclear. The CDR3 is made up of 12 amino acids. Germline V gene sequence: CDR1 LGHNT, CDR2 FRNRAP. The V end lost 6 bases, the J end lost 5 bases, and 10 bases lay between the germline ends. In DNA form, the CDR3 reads TGTGCTAGTGGCAATGGAGGGACTGAAGCTTTCTTT. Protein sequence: CASGNGGTEAFF.

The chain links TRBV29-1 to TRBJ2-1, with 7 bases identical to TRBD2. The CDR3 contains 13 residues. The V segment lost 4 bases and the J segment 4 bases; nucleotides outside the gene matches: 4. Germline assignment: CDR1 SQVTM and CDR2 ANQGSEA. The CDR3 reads CSVGLAEYNEQFF. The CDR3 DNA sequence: TGCAGCGTTGGCCTAGCGGAATACAATGAGCAGTTCTTC.

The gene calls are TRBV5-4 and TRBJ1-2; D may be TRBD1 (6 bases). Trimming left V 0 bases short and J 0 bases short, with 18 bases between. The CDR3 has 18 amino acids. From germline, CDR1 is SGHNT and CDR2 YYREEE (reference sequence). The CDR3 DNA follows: TGTGCCAGCAGCTTGGTTGGCCGGGACAACAAACCTAACTATGGCTACACCTTC. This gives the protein CASSLVGRDNKPNYGYTF.

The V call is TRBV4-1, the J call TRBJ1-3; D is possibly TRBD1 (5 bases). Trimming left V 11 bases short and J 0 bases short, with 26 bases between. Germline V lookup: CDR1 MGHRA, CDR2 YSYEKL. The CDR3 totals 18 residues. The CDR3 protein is CASSAASVGGDSGNTIYF. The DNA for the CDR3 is TGCGCCTCATCCGCAGCCTCAGTGGGGGGTGACTCTGGAAACACCATATATTTT.

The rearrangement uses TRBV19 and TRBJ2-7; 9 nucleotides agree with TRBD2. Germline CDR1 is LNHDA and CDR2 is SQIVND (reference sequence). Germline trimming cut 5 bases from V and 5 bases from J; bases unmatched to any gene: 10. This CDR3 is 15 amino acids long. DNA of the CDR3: TGTGCCAGTAGTCCTCGGCGGGGGGGTGGAAACGAGCAGTACTTC. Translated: CASSPRRGGGNEQYF. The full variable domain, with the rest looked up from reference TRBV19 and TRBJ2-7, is DGGITQSPKYLFRKEGQNVTLSCEQNLNHDAMYWYRQDPGQGLRLIYYSQIVNDFQKGDIAEGYSVSREKKESFPLTVTSAQKNPTAFYLCASSPRRGGGNEQYFGPGTRLTVT.

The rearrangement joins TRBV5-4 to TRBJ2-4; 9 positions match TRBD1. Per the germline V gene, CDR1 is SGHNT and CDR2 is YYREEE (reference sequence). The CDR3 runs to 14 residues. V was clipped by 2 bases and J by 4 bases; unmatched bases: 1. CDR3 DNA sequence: TGTGCCAGCAGCTTCGGGACAGGGAAAAACATTCAGTACTTC. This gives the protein CASSFGTGKNIQYF.

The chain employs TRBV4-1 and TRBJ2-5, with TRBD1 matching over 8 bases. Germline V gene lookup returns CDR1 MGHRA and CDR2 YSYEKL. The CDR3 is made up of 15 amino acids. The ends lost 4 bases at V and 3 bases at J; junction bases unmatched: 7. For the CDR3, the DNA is TGCGCCAGCAGCCCGGGTCCGGACAGGGAAGAGACCCAGTACTTC. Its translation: CASSPGPDREETQYF.

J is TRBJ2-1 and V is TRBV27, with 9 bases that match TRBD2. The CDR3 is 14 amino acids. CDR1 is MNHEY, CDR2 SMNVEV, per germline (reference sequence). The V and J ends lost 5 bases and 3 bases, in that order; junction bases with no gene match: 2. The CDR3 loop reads CASSLSGSYNEQFF. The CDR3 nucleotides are TGTGCCAGCAGTCTTAGCGGGAGCTACAATGAGCAGTTCTTC.

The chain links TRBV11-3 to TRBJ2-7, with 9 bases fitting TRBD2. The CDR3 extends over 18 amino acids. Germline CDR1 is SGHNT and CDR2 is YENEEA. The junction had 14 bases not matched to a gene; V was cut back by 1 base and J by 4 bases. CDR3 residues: CASSLVEIPEREDYEQYF. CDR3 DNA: TGTGCCAGCAGCTTAGTCGAAATTCCTGAGCGGGAGGATTACGAGCAGTACTTC.

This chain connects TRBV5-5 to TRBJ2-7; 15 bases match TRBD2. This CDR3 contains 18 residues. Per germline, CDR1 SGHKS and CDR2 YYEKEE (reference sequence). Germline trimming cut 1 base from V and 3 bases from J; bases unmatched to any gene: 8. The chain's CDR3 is CASSLPPGLAGGVYEQYF. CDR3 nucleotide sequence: TGTGCCAGCAGCTTGCCCCCGGGACTAGCGGGAGGCGTCTACGAGCAGTACTTC. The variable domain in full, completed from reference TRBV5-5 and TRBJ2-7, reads DAGVTQSPTHLIKTRGQQVTLRCSPISGHKSVSWYQQVLGQGPQFIFQYYEKEERGRGNFPDRFSARQFPNYSSELNVNALLLGDSALYLCASSLPPGLAGGVYEQYFGPGTRLTVT.

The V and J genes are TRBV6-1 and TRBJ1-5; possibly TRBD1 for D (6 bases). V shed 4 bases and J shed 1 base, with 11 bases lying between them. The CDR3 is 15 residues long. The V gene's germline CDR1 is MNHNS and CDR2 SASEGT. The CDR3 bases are TGTGCCAGCAGTGGGTGTGGACAGAGCAATCAGCCCCAGCATTTT. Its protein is CASSGCGQSNQPQHF.

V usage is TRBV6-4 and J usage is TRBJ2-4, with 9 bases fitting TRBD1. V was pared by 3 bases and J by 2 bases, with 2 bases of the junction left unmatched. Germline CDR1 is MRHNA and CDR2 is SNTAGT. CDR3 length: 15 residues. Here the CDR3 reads CASSEDRGPKNIQYF. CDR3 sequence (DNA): TGTGCCAGCAGTGAGGACAGGGGACCCAAAAACATTCAGTACTTC.

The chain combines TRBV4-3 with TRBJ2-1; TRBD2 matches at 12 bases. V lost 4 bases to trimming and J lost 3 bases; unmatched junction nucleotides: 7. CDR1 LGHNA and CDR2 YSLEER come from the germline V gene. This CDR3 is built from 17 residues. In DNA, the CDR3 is TGCGCCAGCAGCCCTGGGACTAGCGGGCCGCACTACAATGAGCAGTTCTTC. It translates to CASSPGTSGPHYNEQFF.

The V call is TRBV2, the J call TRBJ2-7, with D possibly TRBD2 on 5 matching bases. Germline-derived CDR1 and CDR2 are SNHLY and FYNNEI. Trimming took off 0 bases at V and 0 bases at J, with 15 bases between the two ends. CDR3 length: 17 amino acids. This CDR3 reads CASSEATGLISSYEQYF. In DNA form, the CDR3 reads TGTGCCAGCAGTGAAGCGACCGGACTTATCAGCTCCTACGAGCAGTACTTC.

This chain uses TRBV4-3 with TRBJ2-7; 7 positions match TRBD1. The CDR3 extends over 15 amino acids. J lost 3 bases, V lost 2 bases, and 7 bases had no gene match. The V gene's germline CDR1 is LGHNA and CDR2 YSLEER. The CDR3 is CASSQKQGRFYEQYF. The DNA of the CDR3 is TGCGCCAGCAGCCAAAAACAGGGGCGCTTCTACGAGCAGTACTTC.

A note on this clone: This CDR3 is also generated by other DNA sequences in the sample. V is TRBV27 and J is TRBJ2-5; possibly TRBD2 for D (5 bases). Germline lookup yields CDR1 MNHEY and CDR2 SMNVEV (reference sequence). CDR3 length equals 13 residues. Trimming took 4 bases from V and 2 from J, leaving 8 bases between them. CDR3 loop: CASSSGLQETQYF. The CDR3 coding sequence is TGTGCCAGCAGTTCCGGACTGCAAGAGACCCAGTACTTC.

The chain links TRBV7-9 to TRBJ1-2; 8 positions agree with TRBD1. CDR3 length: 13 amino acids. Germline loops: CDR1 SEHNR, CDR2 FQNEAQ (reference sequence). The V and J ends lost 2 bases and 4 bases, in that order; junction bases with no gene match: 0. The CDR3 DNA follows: TGTGCCAGCAGCTTAACAGGGGGCTATGGCTACACCTTC. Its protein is CASSLTGGYGYTF. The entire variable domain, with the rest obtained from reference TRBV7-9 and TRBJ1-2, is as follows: DTGVSQNPRHKITKRGQNVTFRCDPISEHNRLYWYRQTLGQGPEFLTYFQNEAQLEKSRLLSDRFSAERPKGSFSTLEIQRTEQGDSAMYLCASSLTGGYGYTFGSGTRLTVV.